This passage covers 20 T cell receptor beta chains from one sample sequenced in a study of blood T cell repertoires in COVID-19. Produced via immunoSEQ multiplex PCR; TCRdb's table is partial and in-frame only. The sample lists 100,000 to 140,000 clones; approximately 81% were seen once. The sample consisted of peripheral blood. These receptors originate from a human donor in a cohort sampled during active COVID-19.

In DNA, the CDR3 is TGTGCCAGCAGTTCGACCGACAGGGGAGGTGGCTACACCTTC. Its translation: CASSSTDRGGGYTF. This rearrangement joins TRBV27 to TRBJ1-2; 8 bases are a match to TRBD1. The V gene end was trimmed by 4 bases and the J gene end by 7 bases; junction bases not matched to a gene: 8. Germline assignment: CDR1 MNHEY and CDR2 SMNVEV (reference sequence). The CDR3 has 14 amino acids.

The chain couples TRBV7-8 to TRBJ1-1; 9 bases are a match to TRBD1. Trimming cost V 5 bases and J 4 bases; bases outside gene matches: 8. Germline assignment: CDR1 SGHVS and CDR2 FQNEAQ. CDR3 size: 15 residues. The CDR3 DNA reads TGTGCCAGCAGCCATCGGACAGGGGAGGTCACTGAAGCTTTCTTT. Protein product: CASSHRTGEVTEAFF.

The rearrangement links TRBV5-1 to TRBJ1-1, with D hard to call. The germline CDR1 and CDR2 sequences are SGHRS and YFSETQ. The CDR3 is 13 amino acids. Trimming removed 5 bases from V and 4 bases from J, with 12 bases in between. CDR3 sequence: CASRIGSGTEAFF. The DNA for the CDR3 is TGCGCCAGCAGAATTGGTTCGGGCACTGAAGCTTTCTTT.

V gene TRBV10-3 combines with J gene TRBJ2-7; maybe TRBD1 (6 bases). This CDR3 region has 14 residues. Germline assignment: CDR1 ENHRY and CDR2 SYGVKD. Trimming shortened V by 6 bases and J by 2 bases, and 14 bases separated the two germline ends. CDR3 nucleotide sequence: TGTGCCATCAGGGTAGGGACAAGCGCCTACGAGCAGTACTTC. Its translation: CAIRVGTSAYEQYF.

CDR3 in amino acids: CASSYVTDEKLFF. The CDR3 region has the DNA TGTGCCAGCAGTTACGTGACAGATGAAAAACTGTTTTTT. The chain links TRBV6-6 to TRBJ1-4; D possibly corresponds to TRBD1 (5 bases). Germline CDR1 and CDR2: MNHNY and SVGAGI (reference sequence). Deletions cut 2 bases from V and 6 bases from J, with 7 bases between. The CDR3 is 13 residues long.

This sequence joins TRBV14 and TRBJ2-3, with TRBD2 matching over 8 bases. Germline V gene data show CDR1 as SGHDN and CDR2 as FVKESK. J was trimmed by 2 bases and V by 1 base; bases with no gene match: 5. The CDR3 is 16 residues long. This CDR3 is CASSQVTSGHTDTQYF. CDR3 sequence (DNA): TGTGCCAGCAGCCAAGTAACTAGCGGCCACACAGATACGCAGTATTTT.

Here the CDR3 DNA reads TGTGCCAGCAGTAGGGACAGGGGGGGAAGCTCCTATAATTCACCCCTCCACTTT. This codes for CASSRDRGGSSYNSPLHF. The V gene is TRBV27, the J gene TRBJ1-6; 11 bases are shared with TRBD1. With 5 bases clipped from V and 0 bases from J, the junction kept 6 bases outside the gene matches. The CDR3 sequence is 18 residues long. Germline CDR1 and CDR2: MNHEY and SMNVEV (reference sequence).

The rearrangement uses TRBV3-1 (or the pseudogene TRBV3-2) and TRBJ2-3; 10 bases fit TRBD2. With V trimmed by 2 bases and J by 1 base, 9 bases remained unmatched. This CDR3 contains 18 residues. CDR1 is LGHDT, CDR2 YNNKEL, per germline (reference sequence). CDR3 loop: CASSQPGTSAGGTDTQYF. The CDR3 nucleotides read TGTGCCAGCAGCCAACCCGGGACTAGCGCCGGAGGCACAGATACGCAGTATTTT.

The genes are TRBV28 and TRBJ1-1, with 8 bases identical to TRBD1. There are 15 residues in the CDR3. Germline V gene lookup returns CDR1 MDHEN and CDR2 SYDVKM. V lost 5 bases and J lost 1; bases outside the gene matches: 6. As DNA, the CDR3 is TGTGCCAGCAGTAGAGAGCAGGGGGCGAACACTGAAGCTTTCTTT. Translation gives CASSREQGANTEAFF.

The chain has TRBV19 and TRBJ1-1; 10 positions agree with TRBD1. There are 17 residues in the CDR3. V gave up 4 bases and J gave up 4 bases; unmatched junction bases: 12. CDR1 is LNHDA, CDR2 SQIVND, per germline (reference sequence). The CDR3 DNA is TGTGCCAGTAGTACACGGACAGGGGGGCCGGTGGGCACTGAAGCTTTCTTT. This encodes CASSTRTGGPVGTEAFF.

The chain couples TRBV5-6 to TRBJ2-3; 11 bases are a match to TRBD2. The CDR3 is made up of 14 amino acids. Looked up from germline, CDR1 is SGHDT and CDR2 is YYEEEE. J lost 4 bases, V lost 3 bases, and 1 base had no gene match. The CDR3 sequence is CASSSLAGADTQYF. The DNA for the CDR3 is TGTGCCAGCAGCTCACTAGCGGGAGCAGATACGCAGTATTTT.

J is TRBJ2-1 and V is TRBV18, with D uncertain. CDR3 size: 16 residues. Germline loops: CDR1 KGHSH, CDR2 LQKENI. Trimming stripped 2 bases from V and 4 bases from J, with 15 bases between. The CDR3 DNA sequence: TGTGCCAGCTCACCATACGTACTTCCGCCTTACAATGAGCAGTTCTTC. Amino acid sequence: CASSPYVLPPYNEQFF.

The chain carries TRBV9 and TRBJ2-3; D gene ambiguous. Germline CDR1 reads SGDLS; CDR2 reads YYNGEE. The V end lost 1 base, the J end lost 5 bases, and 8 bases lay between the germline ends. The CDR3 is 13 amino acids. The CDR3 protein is CASSVLNGDTQYF. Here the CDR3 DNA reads TGTGCCAGCAGCGTACTGAACGGAGATACGCAGTATTTT.

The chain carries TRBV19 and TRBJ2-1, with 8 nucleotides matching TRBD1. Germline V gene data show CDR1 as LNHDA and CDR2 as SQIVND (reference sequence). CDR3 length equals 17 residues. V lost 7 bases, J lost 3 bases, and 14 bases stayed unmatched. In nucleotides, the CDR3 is TGTGCCAGTAAGTCGCGAGGACAGGGCAAAGACTACAATGAGCAGTTCTTC. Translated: CASKSRGQGKDYNEQFF.

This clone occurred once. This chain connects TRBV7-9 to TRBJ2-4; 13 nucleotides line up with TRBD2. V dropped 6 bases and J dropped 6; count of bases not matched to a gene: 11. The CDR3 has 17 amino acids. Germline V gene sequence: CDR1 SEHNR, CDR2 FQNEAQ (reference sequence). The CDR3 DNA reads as TGTGCCAGCAGTCGGACTAGCGGGAGCACCCGGGGAAACATTCAGTACTTC. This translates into CASSRTSGSTRGNIQYF. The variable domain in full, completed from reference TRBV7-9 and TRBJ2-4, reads DTGVSQNPRHKITKRGQNVTFRCDPISEHNRLYWYRQTLGQGPEFLTYFQNEAQLEKSRLLSDRFSAERPKGSFSTLEIQRTEQGDSAMYLCASSRTSGSTRGNIQYFGAGTRLSVL.

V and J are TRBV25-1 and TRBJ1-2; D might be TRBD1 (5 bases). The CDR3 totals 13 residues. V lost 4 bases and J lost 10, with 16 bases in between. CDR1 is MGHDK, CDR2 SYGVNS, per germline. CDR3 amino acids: CASSGSGRRPYTF. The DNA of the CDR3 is TGTGCCAGCAGTGGTTCAGGGAGGCGACCCTACACCTTC.

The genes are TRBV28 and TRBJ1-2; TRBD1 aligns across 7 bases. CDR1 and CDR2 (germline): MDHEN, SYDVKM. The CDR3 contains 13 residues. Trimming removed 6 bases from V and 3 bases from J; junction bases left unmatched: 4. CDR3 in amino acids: CASRPGQDYGYTF. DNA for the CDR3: TGTGCCAGCAGACCAGGACAGGACTATGGCTACACCTTC.

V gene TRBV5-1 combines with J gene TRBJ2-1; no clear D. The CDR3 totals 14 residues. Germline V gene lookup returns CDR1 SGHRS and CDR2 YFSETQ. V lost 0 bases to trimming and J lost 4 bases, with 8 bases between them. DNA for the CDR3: TGCGCCAGCAGCTTGGGAGATAATTACAATGAGCAGTTCTTC. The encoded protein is CASSLGDNYNEQFF. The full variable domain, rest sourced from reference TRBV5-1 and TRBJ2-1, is KAGVTQTPRYLIKTRGQQVTLSCSPISGHRSVSWYQQTPGQGLQFLFEYFSETQRNKGNFPGRFSGRQFSNSRSEMNVSTLELGDSALYLCASSLGDNYNEQFFGPGTRLTVL.

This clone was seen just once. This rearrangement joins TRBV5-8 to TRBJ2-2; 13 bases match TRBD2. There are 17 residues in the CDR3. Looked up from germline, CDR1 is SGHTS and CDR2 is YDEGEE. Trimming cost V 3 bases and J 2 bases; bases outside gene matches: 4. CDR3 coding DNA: TGTGCCAGCAGCTCCGGACTAGCGGGAGTTAACACCGGGGAGCTGTTTTTT. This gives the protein CASSSGLAGVNTGELFF.

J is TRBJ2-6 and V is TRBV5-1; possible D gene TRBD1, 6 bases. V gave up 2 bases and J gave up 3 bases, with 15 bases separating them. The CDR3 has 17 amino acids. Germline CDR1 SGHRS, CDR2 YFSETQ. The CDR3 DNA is TGCGCCAGCAGCTTATCTTCAGGGGCGGATGGGGCCAACGTCCTGACTTTC. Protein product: CASSLSSGADGANVLTF.